This is a list of T cell receptor beta chains from one sample in a study of Graves' ophthalmopathy and Graves' hyperthyroidism. TCRdb re-called the multiplex PCR reads with MiXCR, one entry per CDR3 protein. The sample holds approximately 460,000 distinct CDR3 sequences, about an eighth seen once. Sequences were obtained from blood. The receptors here all came from a woman between 25 and 40 years old with Graves' ophthalmopathy. The CDR3 runs from the conserved cysteine through the conserved F or W. The D gene is left open where the match is weak. Some rows mark clone size as missing; the rest say once, few, many or name a class of expanded clone.

>many|TRBV11-1|TRBJ1-1|NA
CASSSGWKGTEAFF
TGTGCCAGCAGCTCAGGGTGGAAGGGCACTGAAGCTTTCTTT
>few|TRBV19|TRBJ1-1|NA
CASRRELENTEAFF
TGTGCCAGTAGAAGGGAGTTGGAGAACACTGAAGCTTTCTTT
>many|TRBV29-1|TRBJ2-5|TRBD1
CSVRDSTQETQYF
TGCAGCGTACGGGACAGTACTCAAGAGACCCAGTACTTC
>many|TRBV7-8|TRBJ2-7|TRBD2
CASSSPTSGRMREQYF
TGTGCCAGCAGCTCACCAACTAGCGGGAGAATGAGGGAGCAGTACTTC
>many|TRBV25-1|TRBJ2-5|NA
CASSEFLGQTVLETQYF
TGTGCCAGCAGTGAATTCCTAGGACAGACCGTCCTTGAGACCCAGTACTTC
>NA|TRBV12-3/TRBV12-4|TRBJ1-2|TRBD1
CASTPGQGSYGYTF
TGTGCCAGCACGCCGGGACAGGGTAGCTATGGCTACACCTTC
>many|TRBV6-5|TRBJ1-6|NA
CASSYSIAHSPNANSPLHF
TGTGCCAGCAGTTACTCCATCGCCCACAGCCCTAATGCCAATTCACCCCTCCACTTT
>NA|TRBV6-2/TRBV6-3|TRBJ1-2|TRBD1
CASSPRTGGVDYGYTF
TGTGCCAGCAGTCCCCGGACAGGGGGAGTTGACTATGGCTACACCTTC
>many|TRBV7-6|TRBJ2-5|NA
CASSLMQETQYF
TGTGCCAGCAGCTTGATGCAAGAGACCCAGTACTTC
>NA|TRBV7-6|TRBJ2-7|TRBD1
CASSRSQGALREQYF
TGTGCCAGCAGCCGCTCTCAGGGGGCCCTGAGGGAGCAGTACTTC
>many|TRBV20-1|TRBJ1-1|TRBD1
CSAKVLKTGWDTEAFF
TGCAGTGCTAAGGTCCTGAAGACAGGGTGGGACACTGAAGCTTTCTTT
>many|TRBV7-2|TRBJ1-5|NA
CASSLEFDQPQHF
TGTGCCAGCAGCTTAGAATTTGATCAGCCCCAGCATTTT
>many|TRBV30|TRBJ1-3|NA
CALNRDSGNTIYF
TGTGCCTTGAACAGGGACTCTGGAAACACCATATATTTT
>many|TRBV12-3/TRBV12-4|TRBJ1-5|NA
CASSLGDRFNQPQHF
TGTGCCAGCAGTTTAGGAGACAGATTCAATCAGCCCCAGCATTTT
>many|TRBV28|TRBJ1-1|NA
CASSGALNTEAFF
TGTGCCAGCAGTGGAGCTTTGAACACTGAAGCTTTCTTT
>few|TRBV30|TRBJ2-7|NA
CAWSPEDNEQYF
TGTGCCTGGAGCCCGGAGGACAACGAGCAGTACTTC
>NA|TRBV25-1|TRBJ1-2|NA
CASSGRQPGYGYTF
TGTGCCAGCAGTGGACGACAGCCAGGATATGGCTACACCTTC
>many|TRBV4-1|TRBJ1-6|NA
CASSQDVWGNSPLHF
TGCGCCAGCAGCCAAGATGTTTGGGGAAACTCACCCCTCCACTTT
>many|TRBV19|TRBJ2-2|TRBD1
CASRPRRGPNTGELFF
TGTGCCAGTAGGCCTCGCAGGGGGCCTAACACCGGGGAGCTGTTTTTT
>NA|TRBV11-2|TRBJ1-6|TRBD1
CASSRTGGTYNSPLHF
TGTGCCAGCAGCCGGACAGGGGGAACCTATAATTCACCCCTCCACTTT
>many|TRBV7-2|TRBJ2-5|TRBD2
CASSLKREETQYF
TGTGCCAGCAGCTTAAAGCGGGAGGAGACCCAGTACTTC
>many|TRBV28|TRBJ2-3|TRBD1
CASSFGTASTDTQYF
TGTGCCAGCAGTTTTGGGACAGCTAGCACAGATACGCAGTATTTT
>many|TRBV10-3|TRBJ1-2|TRBD1
CAISGQQGAYGYTF
TGTGCCATCAGTGGTCAACAGGGGGCGTATGGCTACACCTTC
>many|TRBV11-3|TRBJ2-5|NA
CASSRRDTQETQYF
TGTGCCAGCAGCCGCCGGGACACCCAAGAGACCCAGTACTTC
>NA|TRBV11-3|TRBJ2-7|NA
CASAPGAYKVYEQYF
TGTGCCAGCGCTCCGGGGGCATATAAGGTCTACGAGCAGTACTTC
>many|TRBV28|TRBJ2-7|NA
CASSFRQSGYEQYF
TGTGCCAGCAGTTTTCGACAGAGCGGGTACGAGCAGTACTTC
>many|TRBV12-3/TRBV12-4|TRBJ1-2|TRBD1
CAIRGGTDKANYGYTF
TGTGCCATCAGGGGGGGGACAGATAAAGCTAACTATGGCTACACCTTC
>many|TRBV11-2|TRBJ2-5|NA
CASSPRDQGTQYF
TGTGCCAGCAGCCCGCGTGACCAAGGGACCCAGTACTTC
>NA|TRBV25-1|TRBJ1-5|NA
CASSERNSNQPQHF
TGTGCCAGCTCGGAACGAAATAGCAATCAGCCCCAGCATTTT
>many|TRBV6-5|TRBJ1-1|NA
CASSGQGTEAFF
TGTGCCAGCTCTGGGCAAGGGACTGAAGCTTTCTTT
>many|TRBV28|TRBJ1-2|NA
CASSPLPVEGYTF
TGTGCCAGCAGCCCTCTCCCGGTGGAGGGCTACACCTTC
>NA|TRBV29-1|TRBJ1-2|NA
CSVVAVIHTF
TGCAGCGTTGTAGCAGTTATCCACACCTTC
>NA|TRBV2|TRBJ1-2|NA
CASRTEGGGRYGYTF
TGTGCCAGCAGGACCGAAGGGGGGGGTCGCTATGGCTACACCTTC
>many|TRBV13|TRBJ1-1|TRBD1
CASSTRTGSVTEAFF
TGTGCCAGCAGCACCCGGACAGGGAGCGTCACTGAAGCTTTCTTT
>many|TRBV24-1|TRBJ2-5|NA
CATSDNPGELIQETQYF
TGTGCCACCAGTGATAACCCGGGGGAACTCATCCAAGAGACCCAGTACTTC
>many|TRBV27|TRBJ2-5|NA
CASSQGPGTGRGETQYF
TGTGCCAGCAGTCAGGGGCCAGGGACCGGGCGTGGAGAGACCCAGTACTTC
>many|TRBV6-5|TRBJ1-1|NA
CASSYAGMNTEAFF
TGTGCCAGCAGTTACGCAGGGATGAACACTGAAGCTTTCTTT
>many|TRBV12-3/TRBV12-4|TRBJ1-1|NA
CASSFKAIEAFF
TGTGCCAGCAGTTTTAAGGCGATTGAAGCTTTCTTT
>many|TRBV5-1|TRBJ1-1|NA
CASSFGLTTHGDREAFF
TGCGCCAGCAGCTTTGGCCTAACCACGCACGGCGATCGTGAAGCTTTCTTT